The text below deals with one TCR beta chain. The antigen is undetermined. Sequencing was at deep level. Splitting of each subset's genomic DNA was done evenly across several immunoSEQ plates. Method: immunoSEQ multiplex PCR; TCRdb's copy keeps in-frame clones and lacks some. The data hold over a million clones, with about 80% observed a single time. Trimming took 4 bases from V and 9 from J; bases not matched to a gene: 4. This CDR3 is built from 13 residues. The germline V gene has CDR1 SGHRS and CDR2 YFSETQ. The source of the sample is a study of shared clonotypes between healthy human individuals. For the study at large: For every donor, three CD4 naive, three CD4 memory, two CD8 naive and one CD8 memory plates were used.

Overall study results and limits: Naive subsets tended to show greater estimated richness than memory subsets.

V is TRBV5-1 and J is TRBJ2-4; TRBD1 matches 10 bases. The sample was memory CD4+ T cells from PBMCs. This sample's subset: CD45RA-negative fraction. The clonotype comes from a man younger than 30 in good health. Some clones in this sample may be carry-over from other donors' samples. The DNA of the CDR3 is TGCGCCAGCAGCGGGGGACAGGGGACCATTCAGTACTTC. Translated: CASSGGQGTIQYF.